This T cell receptor beta chain was sequenced in a study of shared clonotypes between healthy human individuals. Naive CD8 cells lacked CD45RO and underwent positive selection for CCR7, leaving out terminally differentiated effector memory CD45RA+ cells. Germline V gene sequence: CDR1 SGHNT, CDR2 YYREEE (reference sequence). This CDR3 spans 14 amino acids. Trimming removed 4 bases from V and 11 bases from J, with 21 bases in between. Method: immunoSEQ multiplex PCR; TCRdb's copy keeps in-frame clones and lacks some. Among approximately 1.9 million clones, about 93% were seen once, and the ten largest hold approximately 1.6%.

Sequencing input: naive CD8+ T cells from PBMCs. The J gene is TRBJ1-1, the V gene TRBV5-4, with D possibly being TRBD1 (5 bases). The clonotype comes from a young man in good health. Some clones in this sample may be carry-over from other donors' samples. In DNA, the CDR3 is TGTGCCAGCAGCATTGAAAGGGGTCGAACTCACGCTTTCTTT. Translated: CASSIERGRTHAFF.